This is a list of T cell receptor beta chains from one sample in a study of T cell repertoires in cytomegalovirus infection. TCRdb used MiXCR to reprocess the reads, holding one entry per CDR3 protein. The table lists fewer than 200,000 distinct CDR3 sequences, 20% to 25% of them singletons, with roughly 25% in the top ten. Their antigens are not known. Source: CD8+ T cells from cultured PBMCs, taken from culture after CMV antigen stimulation. These receptors came from a human donor in good health (CMV status not recorded). Some clones in this sample may be carry-over from other donors' samples. Both conserved end residues are part of each CDR3. The D gene is left open where the match is weak. The listing skips clone size in some rows; elsewhere it reads once, few, many or a size class.

>15|TRBV7-2|TRBD1|many|TRBJ1-3
CASSFGQGFGNTIYF
TGTGCCAGCAGCTTCGGACAGGGCTTCGGAAACACCATATATTTT
>16|TRBV27|-|-|TRBJ2-7
CASSPSGGDRDYEQYF
TGTGCCAGCAGCCCCTCCGGGGGGGACAGGGATTACGAGCAGTACTTC
>15|TRBV7-6|-|-|TRBJ2-7
CASSLVARSQDRQYF
TGTGCCAGCAGCTTAGTCGCGCGGTCCCAGGACAGGCAGTACTTC
>17|TRBV7-6|TRBD1|-|TRBJ1-1
CASSPTGGLGGITEAFF
TGTGCCAGCAGCCCGACAGGGGGCCTAGGAGGGATCACTGAAGCTTTCTTT
>12|TRBV12-3/TRBV12-4|-|-|TRBJ2-1
CASSRVGNEQFF
TGTGCCAGCAGTCGGGTGGGGAATGAGCAGTTCTTC
>11|TRBV10-3|-|few|TRBJ2-7
CAISESTEQYF
TGTGCCATCAGTGAGTCCACAGAGCAGTACTTC
>14|TRBV9|-|-|TRBJ1-2
CASSVGGGRSGYTF
TGTGCCAGCAGCGTAGGCGGGGGACGCTCTGGCTACACCTTC
>14|TRBV7-6|-|-|TRBJ2-3
CASSSSGPPETQYF
TGTGCCAGCAGCTCCAGCGGGCCCCCGGAGACGCAGTATTTT
>17|TRBV7-6|TRBD1|-|TRBJ2-5
CASSLGEGQGVSGTQYF
TGTGCCAGCAGCCTGGGCGAGGGACAGGGAGTATCAGGGACCCAGTACTTC
>13|TRBV12-3/TRBV12-4|TRBD1|-|TRBJ1-2
CASSFGQGDGYTF
TGTGCCAGCAGTTTTGGTCAGGGGGATGGCTACACCTTC
>16|TRBV4-1|-|few|TRBJ2-7
CASSQDRGRVPGEQYF
TGCGCCAGCAGCCAAGATCGGGGGCGGGTTCCCGGAGAGCAGTACTTC
>13|TRBV7-2|-|-|TRBJ2-5
CASSLGGSETQYF
TGTGCCAGCAGCTTAGGAGGGAGCGAGACCCAGTACTTC
>11|TRBV29-1|-|-|TRBJ2-2
CSVGLTGELFF
TGCAGCGTTGGCCTCACCGGGGAGCTGTTTTTT